The next 25 T cell receptor beta chains were all read from a single sample in a study of cytomegalovirus exposure and HLA in healthy donors. The PCR was carried out with 60 Vbeta primers and 13 Jbeta primers. TCRdb's copy holds only in-frame clones and misses some; the assay was immunoSEQ multiplex PCR. The sample shows 150,000 to 200,000 clones, roughly 79% of them seen only once. The specimen sequenced was PBMCs. The origin of the receptors is a woman between 18 and 29 years old in good health and CMV-seropositive.

The chain uses TRBV9 and TRBJ2-5, with 9 bases aligning to TRBD2. The V gene end was trimmed by 0 bases and the J gene end by 4 bases; junction bases not matched to a gene: 7. The CDR3 is 16 amino acids. Germline CDR1 reads SGDLS; CDR2 reads YYNGEE. The CDR3 coding sequence is TGTGCCAGCAGCGTAGATCGCGGGGGGGGCGGAGAGACCCAGTACTTC. Translated: CASSVDRGGGGETQYF.

The chain combines TRBV6-5 with TRBJ2-7; tentatively, D is TRBD2 (6 bases). V lost 2 bases and J lost 2, with 16 bases in between. Germline lookup yields CDR1 MNHEY and CDR2 SVGAGI. CDR3 length: 16 residues. CDR3 DNA: TGTGCCAGCAGTTACGGGGGACTTCCGAATACCTACGAGCAGTACTTC. This sequence encodes CASSYGGLPNTYEQYF.

This clone was seen only a few times. The rearrangement uses TRBV18 and TRBJ1-1; 9 bases map to TRBD1. Germline-derived CDR1 and CDR2 are KGHSH and LQKENI. Losses at the gene ends were 0 bases for V and 4 bases for J; bases not matched to a gene: 3. The CDR3 extends over 15 amino acids. The CDR3, as DNA: TGTGCCAGCTCACCACCGGACAGGGGAGGCACTGAAGCTTTCTTT. Translating it yields CASSPPDRGGTEAFF. The full variable domain, completed using reference TRBV18 and TRBJ1-1, is NAGVMQNPRHLVRRRGQEARLRCSPMKGHSHVYWYRQLPEEGLKFMVYLQKENIIDESGMPKERFSAEFPKEGPSILRIQQVVRGDSAAYFCASSPPDRGGTEAFFGQGTRLTVV.

This chain connects TRBV2 to TRBJ2-1; 13 nucleotides line up with TRBD2. The CDR3 extends over 14 amino acids. After removal of 7 bases from V and 7 bases from J, the junction contained 4 bases not matched to a gene. The germline V gene encodes CDR1 SNHLY and CDR2 FYNNEI. The CDR3 nucleotides are TGTGCCAGCATTAGGACTAGCGGGGGAAATGAGCAGTTCTTC. Its translation: CASIRTSGGNEQFF.

The rearrangement joins TRBV6-6 to TRBJ2-3; D might be TRBD2 (7 bases). The CDR3 has 14 amino acids. The V end was cut by 10 bases, the J end by 2 bases, with 16 bases between. Germline-derived CDR1 and CDR2 are MNHNY and SVGAGI (reference sequence). CDR3 nucleotide sequence: TGTGCCATCGTACTCGGGGGGCACACAGATACGCAGTATTTT. It translates to CAIVLGGHTDTQYF.

About this clone: The junction differs from germline at one of its ends, possibly a read error. This chain uses TRBV5-1 with TRBJ2-2; D perhaps matches TRBD1 (5 bases). Germline V gene sequence: CDR1 SGHRS, CDR2 YFSETQ. This CDR3 contains 16 residues. The CDR3 region has the DNA TGCGCCAGCAGTTTGGTCACAGGAGCGAACACCGGGGAGCTGTTTTTT. Translation gives CASSLVTGANTGELFF. Looking up the rest from reference TRBV5-1 and TRBJ2-2 gives the full variable domain: KAGVTQTPRYLIKTRGQQVTLSCSPISGHRSVSWYQQTPGQGLQFLFEYFSETQRNKGNFPGRFSGRQFSNSRSEMNVSTLELGDSALYLCASSLVTGANTGELFFGEGSRLTVL.

This clone was detected a few times. The chain joins TRBV28 to TRBJ2-5; 12 bases line up with TRBD2. Germline CDR1 and CDR2: MDHEN and SYDVKM. The CDR3 is 15 amino acids. Trimming took 5 bases from V and 12 from J; bases not matched to a gene: 13. This CDR3 is CASSTSGTSGPTEYF. DNA of the CDR3: TGTGCCAGCAGTACTTCCGGGACTAGCGGGCCGACGGAGTACTTC.

This chain connects TRBV6-5 to TRBJ2-7; perhaps TRBD2 as D (6 bases). The CDR3 consists of 13 residues. Germline values: CDR1 MNHEY, CDR2 SVGAGI. V was trimmed by 6 bases and J by 3 bases, leaving 12 bases between them. The CDR3 loop is CASRRDPDYEQYF. In DNA, the CDR3 is TGTGCCAGCAGGCGGGACCCAGACTACGAGCAGTACTTC.

This clone was detected only a few times. The genes are TRBV4-2 and TRBJ2-7; the match to TRBD1 covers 7 bases. The V gene end was trimmed by 0 bases and the J gene end by 3 bases; junction bases not matched to a gene: 8. Germline CDR1 LGHNA, CDR2 YNFKEQ. The CDR3 totals 16 residues. CDR3 DNA: TGTGCCAGCAGCCAAGAGAGGGACAGACTATACTACGAGCAGTACTTC. Its protein product is CASSQERDRLYYEQYF.

The chain links TRBV7-9 to TRBJ2-3; D uncertain. Germline lookup yields CDR1 SEHNR and CDR2 FQNEAQ (reference sequence). This CDR3 is built from 14 residues. V gave up 5 bases and J gave up 4 bases, with 13 bases separating them. Here the CDR3 reads CASSLPLLADTQYF. In nucleotides, the CDR3 is TGTGCCAGCAGCCTACCTCTTTTGGCAGATACGCAGTATTTT.

A remark on this clone: Other DNA variants within this sample encode the same CDR3. The chain is built from TRBV6-6 and TRBJ2-7; tentatively, D is TRBD1 (5 bases). The germline V and J ends were trimmed by 4 bases and 5 bases, with 12 bases remaining between them. CDR3 length: 13 amino acids. Germline V lookup: CDR1 MNHNY, CDR2 SVGAGI (reference sequence). As DNA, the CDR3 is TGTGCCAGCAGTTCCTGGGGCTCAAACGAGCAGTACTTC. Protein sequence: CASSSWGSNEQYF.

The table lists this clone with a count of one. V usage is TRBV2 and J usage is TRBJ2-7; TRBD2 matches 12 bases. Trimming cost V 3 bases and J 6 bases; bases outside gene matches: 12. CDR3 length: 17 residues. The V gene's germline CDR1 is SNHLY and CDR2 FYNNEI. CDR3: CASSEDGRTSGVGEQYF. CDR3 DNA: TGTGCCAGCAGTGAGGACGGACGGACTAGCGGGGTAGGCGAGCAGTACTTC.

The genes are TRBV19 and TRBJ2-3; D unresolved. CDR3 length: 14 amino acids. Trimming took off 0 bases at V and 3 bases at J, with 7 bases between the two ends. Looked up from germline, CDR1 is LNHDA and CDR2 is SQIVND (reference sequence). In DNA, the CDR3 is TGTGCCAGTAGTATAGATCCCGGTACAGATACGCAGTATTTT. Its protein product is CASSIDPGTDTQYF.

The V gene is TRBV7-2, the J gene TRBJ1-2; 10 positions agree with TRBD1. Trimming took 7 bases from V and 2 from J; bases not matched to a gene: 13. The CDR3 has 17 amino acids. Per the germline V gene, CDR1 is SGHTA and CDR2 is FQGNSA. The CDR3 sequence: CASTTGTGEGNNYGYTF. The CDR3 nucleotides read TGTGCCAGCACAACCGGGACAGGGGAGGGGAACAACTATGGCTACACCTTC.

The rearrangement joins TRBV2 to TRBJ1-2, with D unclear. The germline V gene has CDR1 SNHLY and CDR2 FYNNEI. This CDR3 region has 13 residues. V was cut by 8 bases and J by 4 bases, with 14 bases left in between. CDR3 region: CASYLEGSYGYTF. The CDR3 nucleotides read TGTGCCAGCTATTTAGAGGGATCCTATGGCTACACCTTC. The full variable domain, its missing parts supplied by reference TRBV2 and TRBJ1-2, is EPEVTQTPSHQVTQMGQEVILRCVPISNHLYFYWYRQILGQKVEFLVSFYNNEISEKSEIFDDQFSVERPDGSNFTLKIRSTKLEDSAMYFCASYLEGSYGYTFGSGTRLTVV.

This rearrangement joins TRBV4-3 to TRBJ1-1, with 7 bases aligning to TRBD1. Trimming removed 0 bases from V and 7 bases from J; junction bases left unmatched: 8. The CDR3 runs 15 residues. From germline, CDR1 is LGHNA and CDR2 YSLEER. CDR3 nucleotide sequence: TGCGCCAGCAGCCAAGAGAAGGGGGCGCGTGTTGAAGCTTTCTTT. Translated: CASSQEKGARVEAFF.

This clone was picked up one time. The chain couples TRBV4-2 to TRBJ1-1, with D possibly being TRBD1 (6 bases). Germline V gene data show CDR1 as LGHNA and CDR2 as YNFKEQ. Deletions cut 1 base from V and 8 bases from J, with 23 bases between. The CDR3 runs to 17 residues. CDR3 coding DNA: TGTGCCAGCAGCCAAGTCTCGACAGGCCTTGCGTCCTCGGAAGCTTTCTTT. It yields the protein CASSQVSTGLASSEAFF.

V gene TRBV30 combines with J gene TRBJ2-1, with 7 positions matching TRBD1. With V trimmed by 6 bases and J by 4 bases, 6 bases remained unmatched. The CDR3 totals 13 residues. The germline CDR1 and CDR2 sequences are GTSNPN and SVGIG (reference sequence). The CDR3 bases are TGTGCCTGCCCGGGACAGCAATACAATGAGCAGTTCTTC. This sequence encodes CACPGQQYNEQFF. The complete variable domain, with remaining parts taken from reference TRBV30 and TRBJ2-1, reads SQTIHQWPATLVQPVGSPLSLECTVEGTSNPNLYWYRQAAGRGLQLLFYSVGIGQISSEVPQNLSASRPQDRQFILSSKKLLLSDSGFYLCACPGQQYNEQFFGPGTRLTVL.

This chain connects TRBV23-1 to TRBJ1-5; the D gene is possibly TRBD1 (5 bases). TRBV23-1 counts as an open reading frame of uncertain function. The CDR3 loop spans 17 amino acids. Trimming left V 8 bases short and J 0 bases short, with 20 bases between. The CDR3 protein is CASGTGSWSYSNQPQHF. The CDR3 nucleotides are TGCGCCAGCGGTACAGGTAGTTGGTCGTATAGCAATCAGCCCCAGCATTTT.

This chain connects TRBV11-3 to TRBJ2-3, with D perhaps matching TRBD1 (5 bases). CDR1 is SGHNT, CDR2 YENEEA, per germline. The CDR3 sequence is 14 residues long. V was clipped by 5 bases and J by 3 bases, with 12 bases between them. The CDR3 coding sequence is TGTGCCAGCAGCCCATCAAGGGGTACAGATACGCAGTATTTT. Protein sequence: CASSPSRGTDTQYF.

The chain is built from TRBV9 and TRBJ2-7; a weak D match, TRBD2 (6 bases). The CDR3 totals 13 residues. Germline CDR1 and CDR2: SGDLS and YYNGEE. Deletions cut 0 bases from V and 5 bases from J, with 9 bases between. The CDR3 sequence is CASSVGAGNEQYF. The CDR3 bases are TGTGCCAGCAGCGTAGGGGCGGGAAACGAGCAGTACTTC. Complete variable domain (other parts from reference TRBV9 and TRBJ2-7): DSGVTQTPKHLITATGQRVTLRCSPRSGDLSVYWYQQSLDQGLQFLIQYYNGEERAKGNILERFSAQQFPDLHSELNLSSLELGDSALYFCASSVGAGNEQYFGPGTRLTVT.

This clone was detected a few times. The rearrangement links TRBV4-2 to TRBJ1-5; D remains ambiguous. CDR1 is LGHNA and CDR2 is YNFKEQ in the germline V gene. This CDR3 region has 16 residues. V shed 2 bases and J shed 3 bases, with 14 bases lying between them. The CDR3 sequence is CASSQFQSEINQPQHF. CDR3 in DNA: TGTGCCAGCAGCCAATTTCAATCGGAGATCAATCAGCCCCAGCATTTT.

The chain links TRBV18 to TRBJ2-7, with D maybe TRBD1 (6 bases). Trimming pared 3 bases from V and 6 bases from J, leaving 24 bases between. Germline V gene data show CDR1 as KGHSH and CDR2 as LQKENI. The CDR3 has 17 residues. CDR3 in amino acids: CASSPDSPGTTLREQYF. In nucleotides, the CDR3 is TGTGCCAGCTCACCTGACAGCCCCGGGACAACCCTTCGCGAGCAGTACTTC.

The chain links TRBV7-9 to TRBJ1-2, with a tentative D call TRBD1 (5 bases). The CDR3 consists of 16 residues. V was cut by 1 base and J by 1 base, with 13 bases left in between. The germline V gene encodes CDR1 SEHNR and CDR2 FQNEAQ (reference sequence). The CDR3 loop is CASSLDPGHINYGYTF. The CDR3 DNA reads TGTGCCAGCAGCTTAGATCCCGGACACATTAACTATGGCTACACCTTC. Full variable domain (missing parts from reference TRBV7-9 and TRBJ1-2): DTGVSQNPRHKITKRGQNVTFRCDPISEHNRLYWYRQTLGQGPEFLTYFQNEAQLEKSRLLSDRFSAERPKGSFSTLEIQRTEQGDSAMYLCASSLDPGHINYGYTFGSGTRLTVV.

In its sample, this clone was seen once. This sequence joins TRBV13 and TRBJ1-2; no definite D call. The germline gives CDR1 PRHDT, CDR2 FYEKMQ (reference sequence). There are 14 residues in the CDR3. Trimming stripped 5 bases from V and 5 bases from J, with 15 bases between. DNA for the CDR3: TGTGCCAGCAGCCCTGGCCCCAGCGGGTATGGCTACACCTTC. This gives the protein CASSPGPSGYGYTF. Looking up the rest from reference TRBV13 and TRBJ1-2 gives the full variable domain: AAGVIQSPRHLIKEKRETATLKCYPIPRHDTVYWYQQGPGQDPQFLISFYEKMQSDKGSIPDRFSAQQFSDYHSELNMSSLELGDSALYFCASSPGPSGYGYTFGSGTRLTVV.